This passage covers 20 T cell receptor beta chains from one sample sequenced in a study of blood T cell repertoires in COVID-19. Using immunoSEQ multiplex PCR, the repertoire was profiled, and TCRdb retains in-frame clones only, with some absent. The repertoire holds 120,000 to 150,000 clones, with approximately 78% as singletons. The specimen sequenced was peripheral blood. The origin of the receptors is a woman of 80 years or more with acute or convalescent COVID-19.

The chain recombines TRBV6-5 with TRBJ2-7, with D maybe TRBD2 (6 bases). Germline assignment: CDR1 MNHEY and CDR2 SVGAGI. Trimming removed 10 bases at V and 0 bases at J, with 16 bases between. The CDR3 consists of 14 residues. The CDR3 sequence: CATIVGGSSYEQYF. The CDR3 region has the DNA TGTGCCACCATTGTGGGGGGAAGCTCCTACGAGCAGTACTTC.

The genes are TRBV4-1 and TRBJ2-3; D remains ambiguous. Trimming shortened V by 1 base and J by 2 bases, and 7 bases separated the two germline ends. In germline, CDR1 is MGHRA, CDR2 YSYEKL. The CDR3 extends over 14 amino acids. The CDR3 loop is CASSQVFFTDTQYF. Here the CDR3 DNA reads TGCGCCAGCAGCCAAGTCTTTTTCACAGATACGCAGTATTTT.

The rearrangement uses TRBV5-4 and TRBJ2-7; the D gene is possibly TRBD1 (6 bases). V gave up 3 bases and J gave up 3 bases, with 13 bases separating them. The CDR3 contains 14 residues. Germline CDR1 and CDR2: SGHNT and YYREEE (reference sequence). Written as DNA, the CDR3 is TGTGCCAGCAGCTCCGCGGACAGTAACTACGAGCAGTACTTC. Its protein is CASSSADSNYEQYF.

The chain has TRBV19 and TRBJ1-2, with 7 bases aligning to TRBD1. The junction had 7 bases not matched to a gene; V was cut back by 5 bases and J by 4 bases. The germline V gene encodes CDR1 LNHDA and CDR2 SQIVND (reference sequence). The CDR3 has 14 residues. DNA of the CDR3: TGTGCCAGTAGTGTTGACAGGGCTGGCTATGGCTACACCTTC. As protein: CASSVDRAGYGYTF.

CDR3 sequence: CASSLGTSGGYNEQFF. DNA of the CDR3: TGCGCCAGCAGCCTCGGGACTAGCGGGGGGTACAATGAGCAGTTCTTC. The J gene is TRBJ2-1, the V gene TRBV4-1; TRBD2 matches at 15 bases. V trimming: 4 bases; J trimming: 4 bases; junction bases outside the gene matches: 2. Germline V gene sequence: CDR1 MGHRA, CDR2 YSYEKL. This CDR3 has 16 residues.

Only one count was recorded for this clone. A junction boundary mismatches the germline segment, possibly from a read error. V usage is TRBV7-8 and J usage is TRBJ1-1; weak D call: TRBD1 (6 bases). CDR1 SGHVS and CDR2 FQNEAQ come from the germline V gene. CDR3 length equals 11 residues. The CDR3 protein is CASIRGFETFF. The CDR3 DNA reads as TGTGCCAGCATCAGGGGTTTTGAAACTTTCTTT. The complete variable domain, with remaining parts taken from reference TRBV7-8 and TRBJ1-1, reads GAGVSQSPRYKVAKRGQDVALRCDPISGHVSLFWYQQALGQGPEFLTYFQNEAQLDKSGLPSDRFFAERPEGSVSTLKIQRTQQEDSAVYLCASIRGFETFFGQGTRLTVV.

In this sample, this clone turned up a few times. The chain joins TRBV30 to TRBJ1-5, with 9 bases fitting TRBD1. Germline lookup yields CDR1 GTSNPN and CDR2 SVGIG (reference sequence). V lost 3 bases to trimming and J lost 1 base; unmatched junction nucleotides: 1. The CDR3 consists of 14 residues. The CDR3 sequence: CAWSGTGSNQPQHF. In nucleotides, the CDR3 is TGTGCCTGGAGCGGGACAGGGAGCAATCAGCCCCAGCATTTT.

In its sample, this clone was seen a few times. CDR3 residues: CAISVLENTIYF. The CDR3, as DNA: TGTGCCATCAGTGTTTTAGAAAACACCATATATTTT. The chain is built from TRBV10-3 and TRBJ1-3; D unclear. Germline V lookup: CDR1 ENHRY, CDR2 SYGVKD. The CDR3 consists of 12 residues. The V gene lost 4 bases and the J gene lost 6 bases, with 7 bases spanning the gap.

The V call is TRBV27, the J call TRBJ2-7, with TRBD1 as a possible D gene (5 bases). With 0 bases removed from V and 2 bases from J, the gap between germline ends came to 8 bases. The germline CDR1 and CDR2 sequences are MNHEY and SMNVEV (reference sequence). The CDR3 runs to 14 residues. The DNA for the CDR3 is TGTGCCAGCAGTTTATCGGGGCTACCCTACGAGCAGTACTTC. The encoded protein is CASSLSGLPYEQYF.

The V and J genes are TRBV18 and TRBJ2-5, with D maybe TRBD2 (5 bases). Germline CDR1 reads KGHSH; CDR2 reads LQKENI. The CDR3 has 14 amino acids. V was shortened by 3 bases and J by 2 bases, with 10 bases between the two germline ends. The CDR3 DNA reads TGTGCCAGCTCACCGGAGACTACACAAGAGACCCAGTACTTC. This codes for CASSPETTQETQYF. The complete variable domain, with remaining parts taken from reference TRBV18 and TRBJ2-5, reads NAGVMQNPRHLVRRRGQEARLRCSPMKGHSHVYWYRQLPEEGLKFMVYLQKENIIDESGMPKERFSAEFPKEGPSILRIQQVVRGDSAAYFCASSPETTQETQYFGPGTRLLVL.

V and J are TRBV7-9 and TRBJ2-1; possible D gene TRBD2, 5 bases. The CDR3 extends over 16 amino acids. CDR1 and CDR2 (germline): SEHNR, FQNEAQ (reference sequence). V was pared by 5 bases and J by 0 bases, with 14 bases between. The CDR3 loop is CASSDTRNSSYNEQFF. CDR3 sequence (DNA): TGTGCCAGCAGCGATACTAGGAACAGCTCCTACAATGAGCAGTTCTTC.

The V and J genes are TRBV18 and TRBJ2-3; 9 bases are shared with TRBD2. Germline CDR1 is KGHSH and CDR2 is LQKENI. V was pared by 6 bases and J by 3 bases, with 7 bases of the junction left unmatched. The CDR3 loop spans 15 amino acids. This chain's CDR3 is CASSLSGRRTDTQYF. In DNA, the CDR3 is TGTGCCAGCTCGTTGAGCGGGAGGAGGACAGATACGCAGTATTTT.

The sample holds one count of this clone. The rearrangement uses TRBV5-7 and TRBJ2-2, with D perhaps TRBD2 (5 bases). TRBV5-7 is marked as an open reading frame, function uncertain. CDR3 length: 16 amino acids. With 0 bases removed from V and 2 bases from J, the gap between germline ends came to 11 bases. The CDR3 here is CASSLDGAVNTGELFF. The CDR3, as DNA: TGTGCCAGCAGCTTGGATGGAGCGGTAAACACCGGGGAGCTGTTTTTT.

The rearrangement joins TRBV5-1 to TRBJ2-2; 12 positions match TRBD2. The CDR3 length is 14 residues. The germline V gene has CDR1 SGHRS and CDR2 YFSETQ. J gave up 8 bases and V 4 bases, and 3 bases lay outside the gene matches. The CDR3: CASSPGTSGGELFF. The DNA of the CDR3 is TGCGCCAGCAGCCCTGGGACTAGCGGGGGGGAGCTGTTTTTT.

This sequence joins TRBV2 and TRBJ2-3; 7 bases are shared with TRBD2. V lost 6 bases and J lost 0; bases outside the gene matches: 6. The germline gives CDR1 SNHLY, CDR2 FYNNEI. CDR3 length equals 15 residues. The CDR3 region has the DNA TGTGCCAGCAGCCGACTAGCCTCTAGCACAGATACGCAGTATTTT. The encoded protein is CASSRLASSTDTQYF. Full variable domain (rest looked up from reference TRBV2 and TRBJ2-3): EPEVTQTPSHQVTQMGQEVILRCVPISNHLYFYWYRQILGQKVEFLVSFYNNEISEKSEIFDDQFSVERPDGSNFTLKIRSTKLEDSAMYFCASSRLASSTDTQYFGPGTRLTVL.

The chain recombines TRBV11-3 with TRBJ2-7; D is undetermined. This CDR3 has 14 residues. CDR1 is SGHNT and CDR2 is YENEEA in the germline V gene. With 1 base removed from V and 0 bases from J, the gap between germline ends came to 7 bases. CDR3 coding DNA: TGTGCCAGCAGCTTAGGCGCTAGCTCCTACGAGCAGTACTTC. Amino acids: CASSLGASSYEQYF.

A few counts support this clone. V usage is TRBV4-1 and J usage is TRBJ2-4, with unresolved D. The germline V gene encodes CDR1 MGHRA and CDR2 YSYEKL. V was clipped by 0 bases and J by 0 bases, with 12 bases between them. The CDR3 runs to 17 residues. The DNA for the CDR3 is TGCGCCAGCAGCCAAGACGACTTGAGGTTAGCCAAAAACATTCAGTACTTC. Its translation is CASSQDDLRLAKNIQYF.

This clone was detected a few times. The V gene is TRBV4-1, the J gene TRBJ2-5; 12 bases match TRBD1. V lost 4 bases to trimming and J lost 3 bases; unmatched junction nucleotides: 6. Germline loops: CDR1 MGHRA, CDR2 YSYEKL. The CDR3 sequence is 16 residues long. CDR3 loop: CASSRRGQGAEETQYF. CDR3 DNA sequence: TGCGCCAGCAGCCGAAGGGGACAGGGGGCGGAAGAGACCCAGTACTTC.

The chain combines TRBV5-1 with TRBJ1-1; 9 bases match TRBD1. The CDR3 extends over 13 amino acids. The germline gives CDR1 SGHRS, CDR2 YFSETQ. Trimming cost V 4 bases and J 5 bases; bases outside gene matches: 3. In nucleotides, the CDR3 is TGCGCCAGCAGCGAAGGGACAGGGACTGAAGCTTTCTTT. Residues: CASSEGTGTEAFF.

CDR3 amino acids: CAWSRGPLSYEQYF. The DNA of the CDR3 is TGTGCCTGGAGTAGGGGCCCCCTCTCCTACGAGCAGTACTTC. The chain employs TRBV30 and TRBJ2-7; tentatively, D is TRBD1 (5 bases). CDR3 length: 14 residues. Germline V lookup: CDR1 GTSNPN, CDR2 SVGIG (reference sequence). The V gene lost 2 bases and the J gene lost 0 bases, with 11 bases spanning the gap.